The rows below give T cell receptor beta chains drawn from one sample of a study of CD8 T cells in ankylosing spondylitis. TCRdb analysed the 5' RACE reads with MiXCR anew, one entry per CDR3 protein. The top ten clones hold around 17% of a sample with roughly 370,000 distinct CDR3 sequences, about 22% of them seen once. The sample was blood, either unsorted or a sorted T cell fraction (not recorded which). The receptors were gathered from a male donor with ankylosing spondylitis. Each CDR3 is given with its conserved first and last residue. The D gene is left open where the match is weak. Clone size appears in some rows only: once, few, many, or a class for an expanded clone.

len	d_gene	v_gene	abundance	j_gene	CDR3aa	CDR3nt
17	TRBD2	TRBV20-1	.	TRBJ2-3	CSADRVLAGGDTDTQYF	TGCAGTGCCGACCGCGTCCTAGCGGGAGGCGACACAGATACGCAGTATTTT
15	TRBD1	TRBV12-3/TRBV12-4	.	TRBJ2-1	CASSAPGTGVLKQFF	TGTGCCAGCAGCGCGCCGGGGACAGGGGTTCTAAAGCAGTTCTTC
14	.	TRBV6-1	few	TRBJ2-7	CASRGASGSYEQYF	TGTGCCAGCAGGGGGGCTAGCGGCTCCTACGAGCAGTACTTC
16	TRBD2	TRBV9	many	TRBJ2-1	CASSTRPAGGLPEQFF	TGTGCCAGCAGCACACGACCAGCGGGAGGGCTTCCTGAGCAGTTCTTC
14	TRBD1	TRBV12-3/TRBV12-4	.	TRBJ2-4	CASSFWDSSDIQYF	TGTGCCAGCAGTTTTTGGGACAGCTCAGACATTCAGTACTTC
13	.	TRBV20-1	once	TRBJ2-6	CSAPRVGANVLTF	TGCAGTGCTCCCAGGGTTGGGGCCAACGTCCTGACTTTC
13	.	TRBV28	few	TRBJ2-1	CATFRMGGDEQFF	TGTGCCACCTTCAGAATGGGCGGCGATGAGCAGTTCTTC
16	.	TRBV5-1	.	TRBJ2-6	CASSFGGAPGANVLTF	TGCGCCAGCAGCTTTGGGGGCGCCCCTGGGGCCAACGTCCTGACTTTC
17	.	TRBV6-1	.	TRBJ1-2	CASSENSLLLGGYGYTF	TGTGCCAGCAGTGAAAACTCCCTGTTATTAGGGGGCTATGGCTACACCTTC
15	TRBD1	TRBV6-1	many	TRBJ1-5	CASPRDRAIDQPQHF	TGTGCCAGTCCCCGGGACAGGGCTATCGATCAGCCCCAGCATTTT
16	TRBD2	TRBV20-1	many	TRBJ2-5	CSAARPLAGYQETQYF	TGCAGTGCCGCCCGCCCACTAGCGGGATACCAAGAGACCCAGTACTTC
17	TRBD2	TRBV5-1	few	TRBJ2-7	CASSPHRGVTSTYEQYF	TGCGCCAGCAGCCCCCATCGGGGGGTAACAAGTACCTACGAGCAGTACTTC
13	.	TRBV20-1	once	TRBJ2-4	CSASALGGNIQYF	TGCAGTGCTAGTGCCCTGGGGGGAAACATTCAGTACTTC
14	.	TRBV6-2/TRBV6-3	.	TRBJ1-1	CASSYRVMNTEAFF	TGTGCCAGCAGCTACAGGGTGATGAACACTGAAGCTTTCTTT
16	.	TRBV20-1	.	TRBJ1-1	CSARGGRGPLDTEAFF	TGCAGTGCTAGAGGGGGACGGGGGCCGCTAGACACTGAAGCTTTCTTT
13	.	TRBV19	.	TRBJ1-1	CASSTRLDSEAFF	TGTGCCAGTAGTACCCGGTTGGACTCTGAAGCTTTCTTT
16	TRBD2	TRBV6-2/TRBV6-3	few	TRBJ2-1	CASSLDGAGEYNEQFF	TGTGCCAGCAGTTTAGACGGGGCGGGAGAATACAATGAGCAGTTCTTC
12	.	TRBV29-1	few	TRBJ1-1	CSVGAGNTEAFF	TGCAGCGTGGGGGCGGGGAACACTGAAGCTTTCTTT
17	.	TRBV6-2/TRBV6-3	once	TRBJ2-2	CASSYRAFLQDTGELFF	TGTGCCAGCAGTTACCGGGCCTTTCTACAGGACACCGGGGAGCTGTTTTTT
14	.	TRBV29-1	.	TRBJ2-1	CSVDNPVSYNEQFF	TGCAGCGTTGATAACCCCGTCTCCTACAATGAGCAGTTCTTC
12	.	TRBV19	.	TRBJ2-1	CASRYPPGVQFF	TGTGCCAGTAGATATCCGCCGGGAGTTCAGTTCTTC
12	.	TRBV19	.	TRBJ2-7	CASKDRAYEQYF	TGTGCCAGTAAGGACCGGGCCTACGAGCAGTACTTC
15	TRBD1	TRBV20-1	.	TRBJ1-1	CSAATTGQMNTEAFF	TGCAGTGCAGCTACAACGGGACAGATGAACACTGAAGCTTTCTTT
15	TRBD1	TRBV10-1	few	TRBJ1-1	CASSEQGSGGTEAFF	TGCGCCAGCAGTGAGCAGGGTTCAGGGGGCACTGAAGCTTTCTTT
13	.	TRBV5-1	few	TRBJ2-5	CASSSRFQETQYF	TGCGCCAGCAGCTCAAGATTCCAAGAGACCCAGTACTTC
13	TRBD2	TRBV29-1	few	TRBJ2-7	CSVVRLAGDEQYF	TGCAGCGTTGTAAGGTTAGCGGGGGACGAGCAGTACTTC
13	TRBD1	TRBV20-1	.	TRBJ2-5	CSAAVPGQLTQYF	TGCAGTGCCGCAGTACCGGGACAGCTGACCCAGTACTTC
15	.	TRBV28	few	TRBJ1-6	CASSPRMGYNSPLHF	TGTGCCAGCAGCCCTCGGATGGGCTATAATTCACCCCTCCACTTT
19	.	TRBV5-1	.	TRBJ2-2	CASSLVDLLGQKNTGELFF	TGCGCCAGCAGCTTAGTCGATCTCCTTGGACAAAAGAACACCGGGGAGCTGTTTTTT
18	TRBD1	TRBV7-3	.	TRBJ2-7	CASSLTGGGTGESYEQYF	TGTGCCAGCAGCTTAACTGGGGGCGGGACAGGGGAATCCTACGAGCAGTACTTC
14	.	TRBV6-5	.	TRBJ2-5	CASSYNWASETQYF	TGTGCCAGCAGTTATAATTGGGCGTCAGAGACCCAGTACTTC
12	TRBD1	TRBV20-1	few	TRBJ2-1	CSADPTGGEQFF	TGCAGTGCTGATCCAACAGGGGGCGAGCAGTTCTTC
15	TRBD2	TRBV11-3	few	TRBJ2-7	CASSLALAGVNEQYF	TGTGCCAGCAGCTTAGCCCTAGCGGGAGTAAACGAGCAGTACTTC
15	.	TRBV9	.	TRBJ2-1	CASSVEGRSYNEQFF	TGTGCCAGCAGCGTAGAAGGACGCTCCTACAATGAGCAGTTCTTC
15	TRBD1	TRBV27	.	TRBJ1-5	CASRPWEGAGQPQHF	TGTGCCAGCAGACCCTGGGAGGGGGCAGGGCAGCCCCAGCATTTT
18	TRBD2	TRBV7-9	.	TRBJ2-7	CASSSSTGTSGRRYEQYF	TGTGCCAGCAGCTCCTCAACCGGGACTAGCGGGAGGAGATACGAGCAGTACTTC
16	.	TRBV7-9	few	TRBJ2-2	CASRLRGPENTGELFF	TGTGCCAGCAGGCTAAGGGGCCCCGAGAACACCGGGGAGCTGTTTTTT
12	TRBD1	TRBV28	.	TRBJ1-2	CASSRQTGGYTF	TGTGCCAGCAGTCGGCAGACAGGGGGCTACACCTTC
12	.	TRBV20-1	.	TRBJ1-4	CSASPRDEKLFF	TGCAGTGCTAGCCCCAGGGATGAAAAACTGTTTTTT